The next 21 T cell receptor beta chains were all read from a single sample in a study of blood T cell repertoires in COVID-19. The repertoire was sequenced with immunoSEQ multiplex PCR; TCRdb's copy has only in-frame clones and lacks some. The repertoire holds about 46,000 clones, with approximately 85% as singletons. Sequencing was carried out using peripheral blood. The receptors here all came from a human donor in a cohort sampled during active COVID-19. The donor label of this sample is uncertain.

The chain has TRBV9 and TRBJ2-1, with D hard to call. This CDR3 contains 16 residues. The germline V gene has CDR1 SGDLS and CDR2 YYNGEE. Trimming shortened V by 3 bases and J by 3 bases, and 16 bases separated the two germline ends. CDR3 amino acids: CASSATPHPGYNEQFF. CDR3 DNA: TGTGCCAGCAGCGCCACCCCCCACCCGGGCTACAATGAGCAGTTCTTC. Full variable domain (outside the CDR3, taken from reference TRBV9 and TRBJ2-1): DSGVTQTPKHLITATGQRVTLRCSPRSGDLSVYWYQQSLDQGLQFLIQYYNGEERAKGNILERFSAQQFPDLHSELNLSSLELGDSALYFCASSATPHPGYNEQFFGPGTRLTVL.

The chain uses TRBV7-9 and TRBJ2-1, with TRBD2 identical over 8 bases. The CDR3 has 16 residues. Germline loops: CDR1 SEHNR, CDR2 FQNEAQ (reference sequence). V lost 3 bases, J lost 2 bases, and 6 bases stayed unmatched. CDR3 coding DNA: TGTGCCAGCAGCTTGGAGCGGGGGACAACCTACAATGAGCAGTTCTTC. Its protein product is CASSLERGTTYNEQFF.

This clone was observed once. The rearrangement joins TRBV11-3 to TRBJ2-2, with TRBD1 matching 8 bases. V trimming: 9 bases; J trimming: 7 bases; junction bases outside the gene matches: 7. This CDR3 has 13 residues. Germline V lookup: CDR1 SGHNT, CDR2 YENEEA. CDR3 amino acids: CASSGGGGGELFF. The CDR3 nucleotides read TGTGCCAGTTCAGGGGGCGGTGGCGGGGAGCTGTTTTTT.

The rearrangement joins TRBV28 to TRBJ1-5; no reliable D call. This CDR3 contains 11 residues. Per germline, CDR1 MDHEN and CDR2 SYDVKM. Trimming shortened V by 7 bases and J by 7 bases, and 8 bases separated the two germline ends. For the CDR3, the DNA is TGTGCCAGCAATGCGGGCCAGCCCCAGCATTTT. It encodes CASNAGQPQHF. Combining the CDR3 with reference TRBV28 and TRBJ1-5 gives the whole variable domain DVKVTQSSRYLVKRTGEKVFLECVQDMDHENMFWYRQDPGLGLRLIYFSYDVKMKEKGDIPEGYSVSREKKERFSLILESASTNQTSMYLCASNAGQPQHFGDGTRLSIL.

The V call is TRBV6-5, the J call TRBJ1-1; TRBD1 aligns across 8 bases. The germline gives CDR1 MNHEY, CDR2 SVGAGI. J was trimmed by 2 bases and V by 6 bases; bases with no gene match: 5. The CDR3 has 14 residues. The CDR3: CASREDRANTEAFF. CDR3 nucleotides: TGTGCCAGCAGAGAGGACAGGGCAAACACTGAAGCTTTCTTT.

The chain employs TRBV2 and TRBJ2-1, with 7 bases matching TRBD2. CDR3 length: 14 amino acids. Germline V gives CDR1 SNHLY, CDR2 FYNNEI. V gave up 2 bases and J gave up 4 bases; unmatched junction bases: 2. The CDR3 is CASSENGGYNEQFF. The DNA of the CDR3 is TGTGCCAGCAGTGAAAACGGGGGGTACAATGAGCAGTTCTTC.

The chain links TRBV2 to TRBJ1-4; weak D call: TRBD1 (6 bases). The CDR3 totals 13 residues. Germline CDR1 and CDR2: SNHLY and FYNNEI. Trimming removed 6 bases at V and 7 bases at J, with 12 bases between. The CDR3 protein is CASRETGLEKLFF. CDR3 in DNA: TGTGCCAGCAGGGAGACAGGCCTTGAAAAACTGTTTTTT.

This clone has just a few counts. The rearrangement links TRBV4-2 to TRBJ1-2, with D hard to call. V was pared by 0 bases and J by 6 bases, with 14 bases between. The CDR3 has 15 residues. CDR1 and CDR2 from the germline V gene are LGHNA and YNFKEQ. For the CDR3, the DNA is TGTGCCAGCAGCCAAGAGGTCCAGAGCGTGCATGGCTACACCTTC. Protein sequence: CASSQEVQSVHGYTF.

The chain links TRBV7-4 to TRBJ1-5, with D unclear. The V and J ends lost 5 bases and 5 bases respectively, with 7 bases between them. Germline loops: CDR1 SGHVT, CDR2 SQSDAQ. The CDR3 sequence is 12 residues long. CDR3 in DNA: TGTGCCAGCAGCCTCCCCGATCAGCCCCAGCATTTT. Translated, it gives CASSLPDQPQHF.

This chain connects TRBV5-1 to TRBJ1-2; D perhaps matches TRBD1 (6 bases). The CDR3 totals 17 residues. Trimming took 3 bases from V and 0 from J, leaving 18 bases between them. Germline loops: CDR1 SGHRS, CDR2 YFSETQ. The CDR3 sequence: CASSSNGGPTANYGYTF. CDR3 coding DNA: TGCGCCAGCAGCTCAAACGGGGGGCCGACGGCTAACTATGGCTACACCTTC.

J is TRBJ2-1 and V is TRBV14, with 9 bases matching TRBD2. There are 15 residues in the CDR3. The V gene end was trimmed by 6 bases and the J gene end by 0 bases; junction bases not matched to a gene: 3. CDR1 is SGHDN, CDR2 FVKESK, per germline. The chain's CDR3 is CASRMTSGSYNEQFF. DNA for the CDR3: TGTGCCAGCAGGATGACTAGCGGCTCCTACAATGAGCAGTTCTTC.

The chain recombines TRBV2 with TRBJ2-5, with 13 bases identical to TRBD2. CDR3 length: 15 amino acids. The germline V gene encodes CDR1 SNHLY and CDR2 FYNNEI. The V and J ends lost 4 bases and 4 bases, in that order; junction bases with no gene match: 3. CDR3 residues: CASSGTSGGGETQYF. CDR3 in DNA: TGTGCCAGCAGTGGGACTAGCGGGGGAGGAGAGACCCAGTACTTC.

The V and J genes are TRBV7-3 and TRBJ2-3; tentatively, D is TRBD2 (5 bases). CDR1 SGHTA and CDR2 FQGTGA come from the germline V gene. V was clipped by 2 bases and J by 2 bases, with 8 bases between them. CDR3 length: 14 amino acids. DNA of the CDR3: TGTGCCAGCAGCTTACTAGGACTCACAGATACGCAGTATTTT. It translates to CASSLLGLTDTQYF.

CDR3 sequence (DNA): TGTGCCAGCAGCGGAGCTAGTCGTAAAAGGGACAGGCCTTACAATGAGCAGTTCTTC. Translating gives CASSGASRKRDRPYNEQFF. The V call is TRBV7-2, the J call TRBJ2-1; 8 nucleotides agree with TRBD1. Germline V gives CDR1 SGHTA, CDR2 FQGNSA. V trimming: 5 bases; J trimming: 4 bases; junction bases outside the gene matches: 19. CDR3 size: 19 residues.

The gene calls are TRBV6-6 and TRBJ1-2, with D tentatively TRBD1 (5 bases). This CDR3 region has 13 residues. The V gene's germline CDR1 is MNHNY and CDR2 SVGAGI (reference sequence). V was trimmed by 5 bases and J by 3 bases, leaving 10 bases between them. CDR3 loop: CASSVQGDYGYTF. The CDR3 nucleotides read TGTGCCAGCAGTGTTCAGGGTGACTATGGCTACACCTTC.

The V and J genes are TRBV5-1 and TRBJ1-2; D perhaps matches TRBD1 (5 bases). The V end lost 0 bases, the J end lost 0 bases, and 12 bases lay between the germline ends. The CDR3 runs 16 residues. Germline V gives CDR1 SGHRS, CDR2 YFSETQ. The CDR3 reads CASSLDRQMTNYGYTF. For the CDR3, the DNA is TGCGCCAGCAGCTTGGATCGACAGATGACTAACTATGGCTACACCTTC.

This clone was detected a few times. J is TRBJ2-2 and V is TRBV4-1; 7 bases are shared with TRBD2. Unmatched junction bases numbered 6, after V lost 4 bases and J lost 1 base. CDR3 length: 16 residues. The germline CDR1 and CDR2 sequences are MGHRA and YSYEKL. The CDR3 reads CASSPSASGNTGELFF. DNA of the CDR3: TGCGCCAGCAGCCCCTCCGCTAGCGGGAACACCGGGGAGCTGTTTTTT.

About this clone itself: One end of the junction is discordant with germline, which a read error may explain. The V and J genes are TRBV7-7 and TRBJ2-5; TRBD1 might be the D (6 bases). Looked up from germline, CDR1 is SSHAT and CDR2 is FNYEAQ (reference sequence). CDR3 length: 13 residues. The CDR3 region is CASSFYQGKTQYF. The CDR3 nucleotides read TGTGCTAGCAGCTTTTACCAGGGGAAGACCCAGTACTTC.

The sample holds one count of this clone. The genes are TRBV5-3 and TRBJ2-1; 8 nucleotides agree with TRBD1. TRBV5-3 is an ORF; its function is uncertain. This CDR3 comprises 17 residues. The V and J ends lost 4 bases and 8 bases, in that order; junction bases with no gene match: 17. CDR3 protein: CARSHHTDRVQDDEQFF. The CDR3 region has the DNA TGTGCCAGAAGCCACCACACGGACAGGGTCCAGGACGATGAGCAGTTCTTC.

As DNA, the CDR3 is TGTGCTAGTGGTTTAGGACTAGCGGGGGGCCAAGAGACCCAGTACTTC. Amino acid sequence: CASGLGLAGGQETQYF. The chain is built from TRBV12-5 and TRBJ2-5; 14 nucleotides line up with TRBD2. V was pared by 3 bases and J by 1 base, with 1 base of the junction left unmatched. The CDR3 contains 16 residues. CDR1 is LGHNT, CDR2 FRNRAP, per germline.

The CDR3 loop reads CASSQGRNAGSGANVLTF. The CDR3 coding sequence is TGCGCCAGCAGCCAGGGACGGAACGCGGGGTCTGGGGCCAACGTCCTGACTTTC. The chain carries TRBV4-1 and TRBJ2-6; D is possibly TRBD2 (6 bases). The CDR3 is made up of 18 amino acids. Germline CDR1 reads MGHRA; CDR2 reads YSYEKL. V was trimmed by 3 bases and J by 1 base, leaving 16 bases between them.